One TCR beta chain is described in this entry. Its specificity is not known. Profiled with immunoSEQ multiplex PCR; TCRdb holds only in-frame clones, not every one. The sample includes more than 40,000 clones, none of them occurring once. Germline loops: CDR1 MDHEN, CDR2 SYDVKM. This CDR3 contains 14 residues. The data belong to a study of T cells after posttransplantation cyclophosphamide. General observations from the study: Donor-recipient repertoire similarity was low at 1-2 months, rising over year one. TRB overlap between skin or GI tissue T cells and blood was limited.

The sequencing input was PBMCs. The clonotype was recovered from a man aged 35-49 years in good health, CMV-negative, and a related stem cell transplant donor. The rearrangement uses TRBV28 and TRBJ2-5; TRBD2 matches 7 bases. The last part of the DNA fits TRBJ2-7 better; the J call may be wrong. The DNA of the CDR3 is TGTGCCAGCAGTGGACTAGGGAGCTCCTACGAGCAGTACTTC. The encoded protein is CASSGLGSSYEQYF.